This T cell receptor beta chain was recorded in a study of metastatic and nonmetastatic thyroid tumors. CDR3 length: 15 amino acids. V dropped 0 bases and J dropped 2 bases, with 9 bases sitting between them. The V gene's germline CDR1 is SGDLS and CDR2 YYNGEE. This clone is termed medium-sized. MiXCR re-clonotyped the PCR reads for TCRdb. The repertoire has about 31,000 clones, approximately 20% of them found once; the top ten carry roughly a tenth. Thyroid surgery was preceded by no treatment in any patient. The source material was blood. The chain carries TRBV9 and TRBJ1-3; D not resolved. The receptor was isolated from a female donor with papillary thyroid cancer or a benign thyroid nodule (not recorded which). Some clones in this sample may be carry-over from other donors' samples. The CDR3 protein is CASSVGQEAGNTIYF. For the CDR3, the DNA is TGTGCCAGCAGCGTAGGGCAAGAGGCTGGAAACACCATATATTTT.